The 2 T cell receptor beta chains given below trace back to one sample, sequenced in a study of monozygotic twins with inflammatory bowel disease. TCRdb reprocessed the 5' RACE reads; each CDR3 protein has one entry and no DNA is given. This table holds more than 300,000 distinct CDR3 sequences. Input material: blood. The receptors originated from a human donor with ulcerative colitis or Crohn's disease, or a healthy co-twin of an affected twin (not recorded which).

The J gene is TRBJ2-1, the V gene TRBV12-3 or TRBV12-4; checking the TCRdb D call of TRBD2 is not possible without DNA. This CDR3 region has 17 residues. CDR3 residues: CASSLFSGAGLYNEQFF.

This CDR3 reads CASSLGRGHTEAFF. The V call is TRBV27, the J call TRBJ1-1. Germline CDR1 and CDR2: MNHEY and SMNVEV (reference sequence). The CDR3 has 14 amino acids.